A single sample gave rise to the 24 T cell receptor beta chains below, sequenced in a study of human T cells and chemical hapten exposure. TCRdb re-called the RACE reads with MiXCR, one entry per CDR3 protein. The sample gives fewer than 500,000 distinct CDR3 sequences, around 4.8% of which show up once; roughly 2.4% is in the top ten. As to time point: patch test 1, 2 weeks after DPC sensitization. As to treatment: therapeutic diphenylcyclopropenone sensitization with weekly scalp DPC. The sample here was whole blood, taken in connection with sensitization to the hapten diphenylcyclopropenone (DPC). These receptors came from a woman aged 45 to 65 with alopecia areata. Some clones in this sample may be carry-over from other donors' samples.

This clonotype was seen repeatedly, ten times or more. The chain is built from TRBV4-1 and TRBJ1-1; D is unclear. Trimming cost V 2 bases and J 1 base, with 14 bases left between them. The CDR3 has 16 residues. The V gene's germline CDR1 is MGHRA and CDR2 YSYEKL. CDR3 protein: CASSQTTATGNTEAFF. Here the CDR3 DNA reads TGCGCCAGCAGCCAAACCACTGCTACCGGGAACACTGAAGCTTTCTTT.

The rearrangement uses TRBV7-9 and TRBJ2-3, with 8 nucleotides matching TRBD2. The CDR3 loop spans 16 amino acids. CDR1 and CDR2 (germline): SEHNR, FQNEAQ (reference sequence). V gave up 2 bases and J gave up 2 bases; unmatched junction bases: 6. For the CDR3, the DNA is TGTGCCAGCAGCTTATATATGCGGGGGGACACAGATACGCAGTATTTT. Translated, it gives CASSLYMRGDTDTQYF.

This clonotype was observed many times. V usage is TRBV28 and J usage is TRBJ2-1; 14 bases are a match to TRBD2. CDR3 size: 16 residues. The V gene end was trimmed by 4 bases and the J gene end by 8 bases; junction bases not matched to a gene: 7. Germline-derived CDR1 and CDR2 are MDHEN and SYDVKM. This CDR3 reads CASSSGLAGVIDEQFF. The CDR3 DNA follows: TGTGCCAGCAGTTCGGGACTAGCGGGAGTAATTGATGAGCAGTTCTTC.

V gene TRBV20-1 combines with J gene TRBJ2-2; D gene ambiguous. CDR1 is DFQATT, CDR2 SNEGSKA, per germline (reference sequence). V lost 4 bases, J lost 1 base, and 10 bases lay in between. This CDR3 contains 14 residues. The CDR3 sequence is CSATLRGNTGELFF. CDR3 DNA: TGCAGTGCTACCCTCCGAGGGAACACCGGGGAGCTGTTTTTT.

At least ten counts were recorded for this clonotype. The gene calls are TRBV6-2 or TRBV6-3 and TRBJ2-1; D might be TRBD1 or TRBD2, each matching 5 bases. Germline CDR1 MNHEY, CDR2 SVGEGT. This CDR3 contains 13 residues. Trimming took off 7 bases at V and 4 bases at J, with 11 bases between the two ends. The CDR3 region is CASTVGPYNEQFF. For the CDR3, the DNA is TGTGCCAGCACCGTGGGACCGTACAATGAGCAGTTCTTC.

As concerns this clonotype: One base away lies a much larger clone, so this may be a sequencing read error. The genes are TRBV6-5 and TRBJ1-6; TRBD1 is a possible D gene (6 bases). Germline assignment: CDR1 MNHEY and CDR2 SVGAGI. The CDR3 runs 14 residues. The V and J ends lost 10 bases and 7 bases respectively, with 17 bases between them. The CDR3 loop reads CANTRGGGNSPLHF. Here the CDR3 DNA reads TGTGCCAACACCAGGGGCGGAGGAAATTCACCCCTCCACTTT.

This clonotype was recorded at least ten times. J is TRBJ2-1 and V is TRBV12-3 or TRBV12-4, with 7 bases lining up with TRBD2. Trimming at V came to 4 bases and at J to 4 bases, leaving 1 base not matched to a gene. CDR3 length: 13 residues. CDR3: CASSSGGYNEQFF. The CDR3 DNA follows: TGTGCCAGCAGTTCGGGGGGATACAATGAGCAGTTCTTC.

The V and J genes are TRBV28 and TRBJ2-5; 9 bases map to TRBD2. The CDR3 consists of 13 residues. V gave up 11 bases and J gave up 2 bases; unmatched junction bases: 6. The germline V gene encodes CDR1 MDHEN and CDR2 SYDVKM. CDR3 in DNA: TGTGCCGCCGGGACTAGCTTACAAGAGACCCAGTACTTC. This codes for CAAGTSLQETQYF. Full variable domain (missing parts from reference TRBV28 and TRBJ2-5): DVKVTQSSRYLVKRTGEKVFLECVQDMDHENMFWYRQDPGLGLRLIYFSYDVKMKEKGDIPEGYSVSREKKERFSLILESASTNQTSMYLCAAGTSLQETQYFGPGTRLLVL.

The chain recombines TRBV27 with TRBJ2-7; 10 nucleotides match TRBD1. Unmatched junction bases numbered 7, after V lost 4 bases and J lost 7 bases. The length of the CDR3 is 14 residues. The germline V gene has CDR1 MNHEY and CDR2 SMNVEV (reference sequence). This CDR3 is CASSWGQGRREQYF. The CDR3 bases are TGTGCCAGCAGTTGGGGACAGGGGCGACGGGAGCAGTACTTC.

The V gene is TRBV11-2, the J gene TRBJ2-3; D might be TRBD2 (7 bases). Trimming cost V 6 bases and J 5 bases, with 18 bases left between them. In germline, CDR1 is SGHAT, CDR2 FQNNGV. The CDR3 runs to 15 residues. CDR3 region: CASRAGGPGRDTQYF. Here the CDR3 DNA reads TGTGCCAGCAGGGCCGGGGGGCCAGGACGAGATACGCAGTATTTT.

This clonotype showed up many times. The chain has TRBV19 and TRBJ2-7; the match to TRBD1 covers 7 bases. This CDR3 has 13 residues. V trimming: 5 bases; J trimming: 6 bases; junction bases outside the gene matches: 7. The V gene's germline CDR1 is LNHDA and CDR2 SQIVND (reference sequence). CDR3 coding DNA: TGTGCCAGTAGTCCTGGACAGGAACTCGAGCAGTACTTC. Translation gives CASSPGQELEQYF.

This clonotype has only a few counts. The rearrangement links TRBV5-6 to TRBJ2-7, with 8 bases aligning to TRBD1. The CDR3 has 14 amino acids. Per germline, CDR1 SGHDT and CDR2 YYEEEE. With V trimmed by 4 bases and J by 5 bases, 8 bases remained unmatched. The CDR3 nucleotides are TGTGCCAGCAGCGGGGTAGACAGGGGTAACGAGCAGTACTTC. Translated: CASSGVDRGNEQYF.

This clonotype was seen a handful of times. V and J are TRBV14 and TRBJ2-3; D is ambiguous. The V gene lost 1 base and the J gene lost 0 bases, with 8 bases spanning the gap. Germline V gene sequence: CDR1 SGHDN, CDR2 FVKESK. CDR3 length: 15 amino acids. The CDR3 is CASSQGFASTDTQYF. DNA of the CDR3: TGTGCCAGCAGCCAAGGATTCGCTAGCACAGATACGCAGTATTTT.

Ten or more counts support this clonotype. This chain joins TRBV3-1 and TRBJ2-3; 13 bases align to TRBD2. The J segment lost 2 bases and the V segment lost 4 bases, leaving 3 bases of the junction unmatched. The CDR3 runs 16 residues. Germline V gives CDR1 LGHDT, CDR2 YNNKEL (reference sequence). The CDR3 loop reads CASSPGLAGYTDTQYF. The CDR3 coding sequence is TGTGCCAGCAGCCCGGGACTAGCGGGGTACACAGATACGCAGTATTTT.

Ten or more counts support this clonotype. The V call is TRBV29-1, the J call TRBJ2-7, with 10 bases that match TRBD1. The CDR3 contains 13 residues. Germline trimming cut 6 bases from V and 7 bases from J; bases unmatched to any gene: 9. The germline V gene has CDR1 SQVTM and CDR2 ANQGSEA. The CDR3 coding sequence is TGCAGCGTCGACAGGGGGCGCGGAGGGGAGCAGTACTTC. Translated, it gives CSVDRGRGGEQYF.

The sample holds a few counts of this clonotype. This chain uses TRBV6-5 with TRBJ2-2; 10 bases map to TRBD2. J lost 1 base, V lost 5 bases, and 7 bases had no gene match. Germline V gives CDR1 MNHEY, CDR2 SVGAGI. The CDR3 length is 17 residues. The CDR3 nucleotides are TGTGCCAGCAGTGGCCTAGCGGGAGTCCGGAACACCGGGGAGCTGTTTTTT. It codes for CASSGLAGVRNTGELFF.

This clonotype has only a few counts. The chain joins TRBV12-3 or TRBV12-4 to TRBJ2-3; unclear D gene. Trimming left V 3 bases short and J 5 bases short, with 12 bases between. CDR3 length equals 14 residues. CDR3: CASSLRFFLDTQYF. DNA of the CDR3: TGTGCCAGCAGTTTGCGGTTTTTTCTAGATACGCAGTATTTT.

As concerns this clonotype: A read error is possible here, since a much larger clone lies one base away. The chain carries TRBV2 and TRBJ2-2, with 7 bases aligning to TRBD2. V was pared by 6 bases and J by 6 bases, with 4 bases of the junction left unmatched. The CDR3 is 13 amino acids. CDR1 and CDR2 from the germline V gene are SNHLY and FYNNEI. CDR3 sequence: CASRGLRAGELFF. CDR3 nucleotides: TGTGCCAGCAGGGGACTAAGGGCCGGGGAGCTGTTTTTT.

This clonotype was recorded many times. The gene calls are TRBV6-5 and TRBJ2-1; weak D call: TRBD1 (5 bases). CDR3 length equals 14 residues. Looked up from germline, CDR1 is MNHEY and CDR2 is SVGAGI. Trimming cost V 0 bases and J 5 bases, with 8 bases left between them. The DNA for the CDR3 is TGTGCCAGCAGTTACTCGGGGCAAAACAATGAGCAGTTCTTC. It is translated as CASSYSGQNNEQFF.

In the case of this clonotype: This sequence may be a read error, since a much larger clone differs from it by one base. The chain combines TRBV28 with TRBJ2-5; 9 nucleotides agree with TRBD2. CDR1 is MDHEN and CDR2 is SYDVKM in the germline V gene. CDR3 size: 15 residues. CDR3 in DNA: TGTGCCAGCAGAAATATTCTAGCGGGACAAGGGACCCAGTACTTC. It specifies CASRNILAGQGTQYF.

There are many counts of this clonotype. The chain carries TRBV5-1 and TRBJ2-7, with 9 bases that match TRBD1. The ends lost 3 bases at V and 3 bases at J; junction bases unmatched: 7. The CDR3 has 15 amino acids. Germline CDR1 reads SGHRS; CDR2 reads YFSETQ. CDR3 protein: CASSSPGQGIYEQYF. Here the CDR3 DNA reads TGCGCCAGCAGCTCGCCGGGACAGGGTATCTACGAGCAGTACTTC.

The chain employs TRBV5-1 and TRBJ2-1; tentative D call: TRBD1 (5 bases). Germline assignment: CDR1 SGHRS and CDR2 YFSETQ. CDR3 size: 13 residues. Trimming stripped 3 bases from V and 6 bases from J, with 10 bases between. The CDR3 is CASSSDMGNEQFF. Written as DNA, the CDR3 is TGCGCCAGCAGCTCGGACATGGGCAATGAGCAGTTCTTC.

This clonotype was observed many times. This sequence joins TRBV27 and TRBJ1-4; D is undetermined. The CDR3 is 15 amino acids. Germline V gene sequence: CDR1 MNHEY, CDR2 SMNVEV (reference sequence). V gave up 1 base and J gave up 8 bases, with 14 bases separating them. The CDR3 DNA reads TGTGCCAGCAGTTTATACCCGGGAGGCAGCGAAAAACTGTTTTTT. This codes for CASSLYPGGSEKLFF.

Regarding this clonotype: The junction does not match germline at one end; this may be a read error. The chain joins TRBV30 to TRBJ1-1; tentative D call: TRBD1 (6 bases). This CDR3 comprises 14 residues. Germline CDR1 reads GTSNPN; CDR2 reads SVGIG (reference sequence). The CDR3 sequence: CAWTGDLLNTEAYF. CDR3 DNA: TGTGCCTGGACAGGGGACCTTTTGAACACTGAAGCTTACTTT.